The rows below give T cell receptor beta chains drawn from one sample of a study of T cells after yellow fever vaccination. Using its own MiXCR run on the 5' RACE reads, TCRdb lists one record per CDR3 protein. Of approximately 510,000 distinct CDR3 sequences in the sample, 21% are singletons; the top ten hold around 16%. The specimen was PBMCs, collected roughly 20 days after the first yellow fever vaccination. The receptors stem from a man younger than 35 who received the YFV17D yellow fever vaccine. Both conserved end residues are part of each CDR3. The order of the fields is CDR3 DNA, CDR3 protein, clone size, V gene, CDR3 length, D gene, J gene. D genes are given only for firm matches. Size tells how often a clone was seen (once, few, many) or the class of an expanded clone, and some rows leave it out.

cdr3_nt: TGCAGTGCTAGAGATCTCTTAGGACAGGGAAGTAATTCACCCCTCCACTTT
cdr3_aa: CSARDLLGQGSNSPLHF
clone_size: NA
v_call: TRBV20-1
cdr3_length: 17
d_call: TRBD1
j_call: TRBJ1-6

cdr3_nt: TGTGCCAGCAGCCTGGACACCTCAACCTATGGCTACACCTTC
cdr3_aa: CASSLDTSTYGYTF
clone_size: NA
v_call: TRBV3-1
cdr3_length: 14
d_call: NA
j_call: TRBJ1-2

cdr3_nt: TGTGCCAGCAGTTTTTCCACCGGGACAGGGAGTCATACGCAGTATTTT
cdr3_aa: CASSFSTGTGSHTQYF
clone_size: few
v_call: TRBV28
cdr3_length: 16
d_call: TRBD1
j_call: TRBJ2-3

cdr3_nt: TGCGCCAGCAGCCAAAGTTGGGGGGCAGGATGGGAGCAGTTCTTC
cdr3_aa: CASSQSWGAGWEQFF
clone_size: few
v_call: TRBV4-1
cdr3_length: 15
d_call: NA
j_call: TRBJ2-1

cdr3_nt: TGCGCCAGCAGACTAGCGGGGATCTCCTACGAGCAGTACTTC
cdr3_aa: CASRLAGISYEQYF
clone_size: few
v_call: TRBV10-2
cdr3_length: 14
d_call: TRBD2
j_call: TRBJ2-7

cdr3_nt: TGTGCCAGCAGTTTTTCACAAGGGGGCGCGACTGAAGCTTTCTTT
cdr3_aa: CASSFSQGGATEAFF
clone_size: NA
v_call: TRBV28
cdr3_length: 15
d_call: TRBD1
j_call: TRBJ1-1

cdr3_nt: TGCAGTGCTCCCGGGGGGCCAGGGGGAAATGGCTACACCTTC
cdr3_aa: CSAPGGPGGNGYTF
clone_size: few
v_call: TRBV20-1
cdr3_length: 14
d_call: TRBD1
j_call: TRBJ1-2

cdr3_nt: TGTGCCAGCAGTTACTCGCGGGGATACACAGATACGCAGTATTTT
cdr3_aa: CASSYSRGYTDTQYF
clone_size: few
v_call: TRBV12-3/TRBV12-4
cdr3_length: 15
d_call: NA
j_call: TRBJ2-3

cdr3_nt: TGCGCCAGCAGCCCGACAGAGACCAAATCCTACGAGCAGTACTTC
cdr3_aa: CASSPTETKSYEQYF
clone_size: many
v_call: TRBV4-1
cdr3_length: 15
d_call: NA
j_call: TRBJ2-7

cdr3_nt: TGTGCCAGCAGTTTACTTAACCAAGAGACCCAGTACTTC
cdr3_aa: CASSLLNQETQYF
clone_size: NA
v_call: TRBV27
cdr3_length: 13
d_call: NA
j_call: TRBJ2-5

cdr3_nt: TGTGCCAGCACCCTGGACAGGGAAATTACTGGCTACACCTTC
cdr3_aa: CASTLDREITGYTF
clone_size: NA
v_call: TRBV12-3/TRBV12-4
cdr3_length: 14
d_call: TRBD1
j_call: TRBJ1-2

cdr3_nt: TGTGCCAGCAGCTTAGACGGGCCTCAGTACTTC
cdr3_aa: CASSLDGPQYF
clone_size: few
v_call: TRBV7-9
cdr3_length: 11
d_call: NA
j_call: TRBJ2-5

cdr3_nt: TGTGCCAGCAGCCCTAGTGGGGGGCGGTCGAACACTGAAGCTTTCTTT
cdr3_aa: CASSPSGGRSNTEAFF
clone_size: NA
v_call: TRBV7-2
cdr3_length: 16
d_call: NA
j_call: TRBJ1-1

cdr3_nt: TGTGCCACCGGCTCCCTTATGTATAATTCACCCCTCCACTTT
cdr3_aa: CATGSLMYNSPLHF
clone_size: NA
v_call: TRBV2
cdr3_length: 14
d_call: NA
j_call: TRBJ1-6

cdr3_nt: TGCGCCAGCAGCTCGTCAGGTGTTAGGACCTACAATGAGCAGTTCTTC
cdr3_aa: CASSSSGVRTYNEQFF
clone_size: NA
v_call: TRBV5-1
cdr3_length: 16
d_call: NA
j_call: TRBJ2-1

cdr3_nt: TGTGCCAGCAGTAGCGACAGGGGTTATGGCTACACCTTC
cdr3_aa: CASSSDRGYGYTF
clone_size: few
v_call: TRBV12-3/TRBV12-4
cdr3_length: 13
d_call: TRBD1
j_call: TRBJ1-2